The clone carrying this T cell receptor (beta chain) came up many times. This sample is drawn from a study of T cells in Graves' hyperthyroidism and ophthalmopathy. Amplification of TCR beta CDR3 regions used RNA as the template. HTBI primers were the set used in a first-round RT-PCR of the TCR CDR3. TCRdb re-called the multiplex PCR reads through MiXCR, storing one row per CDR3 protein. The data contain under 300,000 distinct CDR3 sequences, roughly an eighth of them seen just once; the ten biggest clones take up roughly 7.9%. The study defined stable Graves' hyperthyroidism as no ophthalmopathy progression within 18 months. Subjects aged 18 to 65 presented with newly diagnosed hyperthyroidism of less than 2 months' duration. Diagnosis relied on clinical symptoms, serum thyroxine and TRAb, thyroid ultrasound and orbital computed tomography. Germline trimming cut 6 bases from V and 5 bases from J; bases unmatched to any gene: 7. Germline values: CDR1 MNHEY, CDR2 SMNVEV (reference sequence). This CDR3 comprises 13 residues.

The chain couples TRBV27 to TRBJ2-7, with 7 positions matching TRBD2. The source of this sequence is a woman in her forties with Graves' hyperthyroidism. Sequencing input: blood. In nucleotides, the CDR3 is TGTGCCAGCAGCCTCGGGGGGAGAAACGAGCAGTACTTC. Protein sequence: CASSLGGRNEQYF.